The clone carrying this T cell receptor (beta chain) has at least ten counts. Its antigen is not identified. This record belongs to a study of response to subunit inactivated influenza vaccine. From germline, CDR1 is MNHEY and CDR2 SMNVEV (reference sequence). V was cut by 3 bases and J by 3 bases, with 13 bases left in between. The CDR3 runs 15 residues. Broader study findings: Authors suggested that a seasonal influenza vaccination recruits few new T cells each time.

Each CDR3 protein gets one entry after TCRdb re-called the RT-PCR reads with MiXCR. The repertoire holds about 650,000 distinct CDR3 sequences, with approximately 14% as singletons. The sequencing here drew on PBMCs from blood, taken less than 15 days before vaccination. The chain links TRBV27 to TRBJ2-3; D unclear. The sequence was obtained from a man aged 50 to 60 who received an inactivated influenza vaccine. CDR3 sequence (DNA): TGTGCCAGCAGTTTTGGTGGCAGGTCGACAGATACGCAGTATTTT. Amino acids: CASSFGGRSTDTQYF.